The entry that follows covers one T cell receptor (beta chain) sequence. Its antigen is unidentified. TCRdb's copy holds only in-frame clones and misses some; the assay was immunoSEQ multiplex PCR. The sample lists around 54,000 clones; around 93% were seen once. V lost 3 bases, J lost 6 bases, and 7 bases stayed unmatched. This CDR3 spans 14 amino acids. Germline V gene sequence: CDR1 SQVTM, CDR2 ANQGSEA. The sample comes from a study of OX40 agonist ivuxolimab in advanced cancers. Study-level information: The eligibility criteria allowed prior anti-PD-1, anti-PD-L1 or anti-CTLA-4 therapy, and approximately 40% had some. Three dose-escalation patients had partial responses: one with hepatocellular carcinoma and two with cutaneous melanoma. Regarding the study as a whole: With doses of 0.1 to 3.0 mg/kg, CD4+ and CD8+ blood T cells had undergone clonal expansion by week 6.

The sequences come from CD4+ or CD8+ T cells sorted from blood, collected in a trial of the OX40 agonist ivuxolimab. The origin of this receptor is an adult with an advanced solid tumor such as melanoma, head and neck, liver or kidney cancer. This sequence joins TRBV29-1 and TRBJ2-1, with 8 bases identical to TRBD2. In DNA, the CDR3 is TGCAGCGTTGAGTTTCCAGCGGGGGCCAATGAGCAGTTCTTC. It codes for CSVEFPAGANEQFF.